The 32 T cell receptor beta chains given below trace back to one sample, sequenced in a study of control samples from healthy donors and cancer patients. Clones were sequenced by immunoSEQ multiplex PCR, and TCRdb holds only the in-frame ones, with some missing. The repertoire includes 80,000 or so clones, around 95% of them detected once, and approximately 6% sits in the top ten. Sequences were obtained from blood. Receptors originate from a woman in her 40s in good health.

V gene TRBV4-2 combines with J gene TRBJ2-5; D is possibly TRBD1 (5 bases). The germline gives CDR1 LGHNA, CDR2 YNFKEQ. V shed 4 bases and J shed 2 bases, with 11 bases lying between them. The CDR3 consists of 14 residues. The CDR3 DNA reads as TGTGCCAGCAGCCTAGAGGACAAGCAAGAGACCCAGTACTTC. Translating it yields CASSLEDKQETQYF.

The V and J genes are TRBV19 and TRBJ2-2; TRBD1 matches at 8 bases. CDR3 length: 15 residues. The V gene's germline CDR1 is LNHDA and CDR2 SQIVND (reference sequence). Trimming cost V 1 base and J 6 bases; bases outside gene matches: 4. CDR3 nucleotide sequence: TGTGCCAGTAGTATAGGGGGCAGGGGGCCCGGGGAGCTGTTTTTT. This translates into CASSIGGRGPGELFF.

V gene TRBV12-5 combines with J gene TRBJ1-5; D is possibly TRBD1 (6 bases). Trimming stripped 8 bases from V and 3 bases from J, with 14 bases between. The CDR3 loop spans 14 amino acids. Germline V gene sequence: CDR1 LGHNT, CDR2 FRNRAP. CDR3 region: CASRAGALNQPQHF. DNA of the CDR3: TGTGCTAGTCGGGCGGGGGCCCTCAATCAGCCCCAGCATTTT.

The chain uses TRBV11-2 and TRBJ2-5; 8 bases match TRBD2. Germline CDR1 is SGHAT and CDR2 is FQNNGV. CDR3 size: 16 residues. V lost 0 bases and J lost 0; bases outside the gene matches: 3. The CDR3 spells CASSLDASGYQETQYF. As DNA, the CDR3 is TGTGCCAGCAGCTTAGATGCTAGCGGGTACCAAGAGACCCAGTACTTC.

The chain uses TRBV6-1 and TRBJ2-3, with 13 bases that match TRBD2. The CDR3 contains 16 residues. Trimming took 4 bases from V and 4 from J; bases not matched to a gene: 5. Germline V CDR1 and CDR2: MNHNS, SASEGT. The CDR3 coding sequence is TGTGCCAGCAGTGCCCGGACTAGCGGGAGCGCAGATACGCAGTATTTT. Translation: CASSARTSGSADTQYF.

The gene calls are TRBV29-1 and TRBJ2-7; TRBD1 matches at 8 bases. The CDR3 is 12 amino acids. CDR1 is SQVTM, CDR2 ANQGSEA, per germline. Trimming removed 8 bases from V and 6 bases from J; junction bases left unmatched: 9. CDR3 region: CSTRTGFGEQYF. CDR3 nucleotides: TGCAGCACGCGGACAGGGTTCGGCGAGCAGTACTTC.

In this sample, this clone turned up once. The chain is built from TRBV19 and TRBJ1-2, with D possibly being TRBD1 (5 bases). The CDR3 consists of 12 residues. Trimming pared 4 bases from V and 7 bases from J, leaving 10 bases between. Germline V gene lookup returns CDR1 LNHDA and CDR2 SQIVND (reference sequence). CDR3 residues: CASSTGRSGYTF. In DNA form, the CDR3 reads TGTGCCAGTAGTACAGGGAGAAGTGGCTACACCTTC.

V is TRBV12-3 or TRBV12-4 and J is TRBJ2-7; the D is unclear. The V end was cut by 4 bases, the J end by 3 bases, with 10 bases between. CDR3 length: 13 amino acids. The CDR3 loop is CASSSDVFYEQYF. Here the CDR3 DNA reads TGTGCCAGCAGTTCGGACGTATTCTACGAGCAGTACTTC.

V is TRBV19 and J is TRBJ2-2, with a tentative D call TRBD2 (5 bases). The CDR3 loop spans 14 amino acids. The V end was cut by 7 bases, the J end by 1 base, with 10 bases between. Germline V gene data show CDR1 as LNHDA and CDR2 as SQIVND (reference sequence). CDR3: CASMPGVNTGELFF. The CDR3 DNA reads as TGTGCCAGTATGCCCGGGGTGAACACCGGGGAGCTGTTTTTT.

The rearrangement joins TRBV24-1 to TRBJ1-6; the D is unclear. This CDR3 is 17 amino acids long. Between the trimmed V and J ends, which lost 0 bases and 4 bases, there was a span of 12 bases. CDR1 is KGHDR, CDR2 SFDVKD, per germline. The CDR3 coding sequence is TGTGCCACCAGTGATTTGCCCCGGCAGAAGTATAATTCACCCCTCCACTTT. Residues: CATSDLPRQKYNSPLHF.

This CDR3 is CATSRSQPQHF. The DNA for the CDR3 is TGTGCCACCAGCAGAAGCCAGCCCCAGCATTTT. The chain is built from TRBV15 and TRBJ1-5; D gene unclear. The CDR3 runs to 11 residues. Germline CDR1 is LNHNV and CDR2 is YYDKDF (reference sequence). V shed 2 bases and J shed 7 bases, with 3 bases lying between them.

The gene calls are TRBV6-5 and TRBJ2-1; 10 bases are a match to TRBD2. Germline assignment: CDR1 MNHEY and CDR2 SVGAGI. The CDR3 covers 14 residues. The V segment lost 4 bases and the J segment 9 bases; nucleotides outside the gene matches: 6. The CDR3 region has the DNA TGTGCCAGCAGTTTGGCTAGCGGGGGAGGTGAGCAGTTCTTC. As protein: CASSLASGGGEQFF.

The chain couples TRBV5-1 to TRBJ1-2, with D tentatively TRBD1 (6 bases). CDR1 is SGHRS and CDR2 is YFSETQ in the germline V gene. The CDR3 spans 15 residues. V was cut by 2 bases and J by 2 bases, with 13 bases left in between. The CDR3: CASSFIGGQNYGYTF. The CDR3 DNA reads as TGCGCCAGCAGCTTTATCGGGGGGCAGAACTATGGCTACACCTTC.

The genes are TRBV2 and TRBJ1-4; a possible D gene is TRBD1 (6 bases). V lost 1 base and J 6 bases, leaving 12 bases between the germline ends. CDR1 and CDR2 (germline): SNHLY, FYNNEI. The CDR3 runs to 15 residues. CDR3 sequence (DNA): TGTGCCAGCAGTGAAGACGGGGGGCCCTATGAAAAACTGTTTTTT. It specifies CASSEDGGPYEKLFF.

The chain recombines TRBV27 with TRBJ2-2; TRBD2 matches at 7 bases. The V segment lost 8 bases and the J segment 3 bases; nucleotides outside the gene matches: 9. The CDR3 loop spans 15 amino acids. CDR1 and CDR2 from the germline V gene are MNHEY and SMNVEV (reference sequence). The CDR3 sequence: CASGLRGVDTGELFF. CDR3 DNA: TGTGCCAGCGGCCTTCGGGGGGTAGACACCGGGGAGCTGTTTTTT.

The CDR3 nucleotides read TGTGCCAGCGCTAACCGACCGAACACTGAAGCTTTCTTT. Protein: CASANRPNTEAFF. The gene calls are TRBV6-5 and TRBJ1-1; the D is unclear. CDR1 is MNHEY, CDR2 SVGAGI, per germline. CDR3 length: 13 amino acids. V was clipped by 8 bases and J by 1 base, with 11 bases between them.

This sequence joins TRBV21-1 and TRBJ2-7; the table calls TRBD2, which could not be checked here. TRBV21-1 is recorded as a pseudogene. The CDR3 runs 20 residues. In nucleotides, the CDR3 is TGTGCCAGCAGCAAAGTCGCCGGGACTAGCGGGGGGGTTTTCTCCTACGAGCAGTACTTC. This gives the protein CASSKVAGTSGGVFSYEQYF.

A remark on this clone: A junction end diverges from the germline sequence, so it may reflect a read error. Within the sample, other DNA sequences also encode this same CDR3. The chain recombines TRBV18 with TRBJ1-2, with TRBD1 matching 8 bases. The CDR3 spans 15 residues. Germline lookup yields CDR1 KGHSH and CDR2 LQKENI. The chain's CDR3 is CASSPNLDRAYGYTF. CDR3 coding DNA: TGCGCCAGCTCACCGAACTTGGACAGGGCCTATGGCTACACCTTC.

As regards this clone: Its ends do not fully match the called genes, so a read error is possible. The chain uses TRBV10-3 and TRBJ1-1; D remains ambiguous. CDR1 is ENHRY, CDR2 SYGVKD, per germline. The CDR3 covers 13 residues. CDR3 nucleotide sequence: TGTGCCATCAGTGACAGACCGAACGCTGAAGCTTTCTTT. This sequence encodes CAISDRPNAEAFF.

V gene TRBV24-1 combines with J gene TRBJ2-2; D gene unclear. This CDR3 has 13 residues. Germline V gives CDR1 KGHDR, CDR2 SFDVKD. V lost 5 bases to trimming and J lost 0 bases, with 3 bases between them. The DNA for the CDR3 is TGTGCCACCAGTGGATCGAACACCGGGGAGCTGTTTTTT. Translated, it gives CATSGSNTGELFF.

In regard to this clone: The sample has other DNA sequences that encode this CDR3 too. The CDR3, as DNA: TGTGCCAGCTCACCAGACAGACTCTCCTACAATGAGCAGTTCTTC. Residues: CASSPDRLSYNEQFF. The J gene is TRBJ2-1, the V gene TRBV18; the D gene is possibly TRBD1 (5 bases). The CDR3 is 15 residues long. With 2 bases removed from V and 0 bases from J, the gap between germline ends came to 8 bases. Germline lookup yields CDR1 KGHSH and CDR2 LQKENI.

The CDR3 DNA sequence: TGCGCCAGCAGTTCCGGGACAGGTCCTGAAAAACTGTTTTTT. Residues: CASSSGTGPEKLFF. This chain uses TRBV5-1 with TRBJ1-4, with TRBD1 matching 8 bases. The CDR3 is made up of 14 amino acids. Germline CDR1 is SGHRS and CDR2 is YFSETQ. Trimming removed 5 bases from V and 7 bases from J; junction bases left unmatched: 7. The entire variable domain, with the rest obtained from reference TRBV5-1 and TRBJ1-4, is as follows: KAGVTQTPRYLIKTRGQQVTLSCSPISGHRSVSWYQQTPGQGLQFLFEYFSETQRNKGNFPGRFSGRQFSNSRSEMNVSTLELGDSALYLCASSSGTGPEKLFFGSGTQLSVL.

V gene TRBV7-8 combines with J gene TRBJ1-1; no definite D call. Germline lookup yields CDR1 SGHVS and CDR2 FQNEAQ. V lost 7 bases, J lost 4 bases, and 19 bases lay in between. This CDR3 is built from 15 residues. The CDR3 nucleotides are TGTGCCAGCACCCCTGCGAATGAGTGGAGCACTGAAGCTTTCTTT. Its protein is CASTPANEWSTEAFF.

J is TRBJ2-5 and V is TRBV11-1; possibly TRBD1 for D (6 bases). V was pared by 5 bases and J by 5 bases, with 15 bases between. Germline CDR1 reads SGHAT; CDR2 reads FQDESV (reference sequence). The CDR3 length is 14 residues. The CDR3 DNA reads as TGTGCCAGCAGCCACGACAGGAAGCGGGAGACCCAGTACTTC. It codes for CASSHDRKRETQYF.

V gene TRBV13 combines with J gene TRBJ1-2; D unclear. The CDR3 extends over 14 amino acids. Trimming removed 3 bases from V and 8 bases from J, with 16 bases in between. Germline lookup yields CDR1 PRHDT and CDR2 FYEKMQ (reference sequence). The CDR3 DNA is TGTGCCAGCAGCTTCCAGATCGCGGAGCGAGGCTACACCTTC. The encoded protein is CASSFQIAERGYTF.

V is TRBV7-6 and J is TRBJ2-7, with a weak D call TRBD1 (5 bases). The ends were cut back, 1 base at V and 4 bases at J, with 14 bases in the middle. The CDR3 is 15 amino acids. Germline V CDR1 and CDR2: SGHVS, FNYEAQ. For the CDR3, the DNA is TGTGCCAGCAGCTTAGAGGGAACAGGATTTTACGAGCAGTACTTC. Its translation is CASSLEGTGFYEQYF.

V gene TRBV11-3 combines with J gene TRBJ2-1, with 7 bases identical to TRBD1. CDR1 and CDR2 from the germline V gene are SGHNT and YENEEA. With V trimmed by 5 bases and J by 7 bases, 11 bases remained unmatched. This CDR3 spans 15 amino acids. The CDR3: CASSGDSSSGNEQFF. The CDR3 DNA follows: TGTGCCAGCAGCGGGGACAGTTCGTCGGGGAATGAGCAGTTCTTC.

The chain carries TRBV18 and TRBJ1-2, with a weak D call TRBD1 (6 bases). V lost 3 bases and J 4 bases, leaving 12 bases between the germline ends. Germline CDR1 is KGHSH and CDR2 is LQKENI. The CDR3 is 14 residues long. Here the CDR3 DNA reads TGTGCCAGCTCACCTCTACAGGGATTCTATGGCTACACCTTC. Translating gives CASSPLQGFYGYTF.

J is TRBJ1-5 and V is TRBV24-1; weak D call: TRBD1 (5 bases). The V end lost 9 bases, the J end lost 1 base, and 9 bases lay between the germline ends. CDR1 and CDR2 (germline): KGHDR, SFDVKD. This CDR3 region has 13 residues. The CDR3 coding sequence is TGTGCCACCTCCGACAGAAGCAATCAGCCCCAGCATTTT. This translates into CATSDRSNQPQHF.

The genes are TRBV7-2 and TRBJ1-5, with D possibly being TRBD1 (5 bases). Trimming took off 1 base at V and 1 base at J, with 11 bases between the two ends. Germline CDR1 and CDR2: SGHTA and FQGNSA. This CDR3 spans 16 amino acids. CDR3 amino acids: CASSLEVGESNQPQHF. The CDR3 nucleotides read TGTGCCAGCAGCTTAGAAGTGGGGGAAAGCAATCAGCCCCAGCATTTT.

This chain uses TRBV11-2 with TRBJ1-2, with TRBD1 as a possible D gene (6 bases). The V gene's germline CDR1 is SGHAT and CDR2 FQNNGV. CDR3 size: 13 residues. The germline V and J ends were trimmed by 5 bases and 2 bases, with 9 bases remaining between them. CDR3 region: CASSQGQNYGYTF. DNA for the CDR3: TGTGCCAGCAGCCAGGGACAAAACTATGGCTACACCTTC.

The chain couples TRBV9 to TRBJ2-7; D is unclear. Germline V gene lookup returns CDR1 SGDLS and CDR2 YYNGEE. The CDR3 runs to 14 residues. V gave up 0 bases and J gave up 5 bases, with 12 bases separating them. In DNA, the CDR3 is TGTGCCAGCAGCGTAGAAGGGCTCTTGGACGAGCAGTACTTC. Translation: CASSVEGLLDEQYF.